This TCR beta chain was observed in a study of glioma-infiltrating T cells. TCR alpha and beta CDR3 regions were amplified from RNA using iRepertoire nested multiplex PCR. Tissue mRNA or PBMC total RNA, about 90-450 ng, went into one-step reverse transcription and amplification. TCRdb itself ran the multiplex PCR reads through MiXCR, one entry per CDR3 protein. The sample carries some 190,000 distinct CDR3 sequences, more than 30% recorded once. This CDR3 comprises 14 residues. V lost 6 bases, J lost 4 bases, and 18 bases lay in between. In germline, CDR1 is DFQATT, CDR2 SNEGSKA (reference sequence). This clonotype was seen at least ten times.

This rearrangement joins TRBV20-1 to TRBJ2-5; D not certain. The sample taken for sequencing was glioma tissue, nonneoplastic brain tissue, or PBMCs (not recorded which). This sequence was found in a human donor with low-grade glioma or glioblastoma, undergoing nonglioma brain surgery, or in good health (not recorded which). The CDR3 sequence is CSATIGRNGETQYF. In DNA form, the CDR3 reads TGCAGTGCCACCATAGGACGGAATGGAGAGACCCAGTACTTC.